The 32 T cell receptor beta chains in this list originate from one sample, sequenced in a study of blood T cell repertoires in COVID-19. Clones were read by immunoSEQ multiplex PCR, and TCRdb kept only the in-frame ones, dropping some. Among about 96,000 clones listed, 65% to 85% were seen once. Material: peripheral blood. The receptors here all came from an older woman with acute or convalescent COVID-19.

The table lists this clone with a count of one. The rearrangement uses TRBV9 and TRBJ2-1; the match to TRBD2 covers 7 bases. Trimming removed 3 bases from V and 2 bases from J; junction bases left unmatched: 5. Germline values: CDR1 SGDLS, CDR2 YYNGEE. The CDR3 is 15 residues long. The CDR3 sequence: CASSESGGAYNEQFF. CDR3 in DNA: TGTGCCAGCAGCGAATCTGGGGGGGCCTACAATGAGCAGTTCTTC.

The gene calls are TRBV5-5 and TRBJ1-2; 7 nucleotides line up with TRBD1. The CDR3 runs to 15 residues. J was trimmed by 6 bases and V by 4 bases; bases with no gene match: 12. Germline V gene lookup returns CDR1 SGHKS and CDR2 YYEKEE (reference sequence). Here the CDR3 DNA reads TGTGCCAGCAGCCCCCAACCCGACAGGGTTAATGGCTACACCTTC. It yields the protein CASSPQPDRVNGYTF.

The rearrangement uses TRBV30 and TRBJ2-2, with a possible D match to TRBD1 (6 bases). Germline CDR1 is GTSNPN and CDR2 is SVGIG (reference sequence). Trimming removed 4 bases at V and 0 bases at J, with 9 bases between. The CDR3 consists of 14 residues. The CDR3 nucleotides are TGTGCCTGGACTGGGGGCCCGAACACCGGGGAGCTGTTTTTT. Protein sequence: CAWTGGPNTGELFF.

The chain is built from TRBV18 and TRBJ2-5; 7 bases align to TRBD2. CDR3 length equals 14 residues. J was trimmed by 0 bases and V by 6 bases; bases with no gene match: 4. Germline assignment: CDR1 KGHSH and CDR2 LQKENI. CDR3 in DNA: TGTGCCAGCTCCCTCAGCGGGGACCAAGAGACCCAGTACTTC. Encoded protein: CASSLSGDQETQYF.

V is TRBV5-1 and J is TRBJ2-2; 8 positions agree with TRBD2. V shed 4 bases, J shed 0 bases, and the junction held 2 bases outside the gene matches. Germline lookup yields CDR1 SGHRS and CDR2 YFSETQ. The CDR3 has 15 residues. The CDR3 protein is CASSSGGSNTGELFF. The CDR3 region has the DNA TGCGCCAGCAGCAGCGGGGGTTCGAACACCGGGGAGCTGTTTTTT.

This sequence joins TRBV23-1 and TRBJ1-2; tentative D call: TRBD1 (5 bases). TRBV23-1 is an ORF, with its function uncertain. Trimming took 0 bases from V and 10 from J, leaving 18 bases between them. The CDR3 totals 15 residues. Here the CDR3 reads CASSQSATEPLDYTF. The CDR3 nucleotides are TGCGCCAGCAGTCAATCGGCGACAGAGCCTCTGGACTACACCTTC.

CDR3 protein: CASSLRVPATNEKLFF. CDR3 sequence (DNA): TGCGCCAGCAGCTTGCGGGTCCCCGCAACTAATGAAAAACTGTTTTTT. The V gene is TRBV5-1, the J gene TRBJ1-4; D is ambiguous. Looked up from germline, CDR1 is SGHRS and CDR2 is YFSETQ. The length of the CDR3 is 16 residues. Trimming left V 1 base short and J 0 bases short, with 10 bases between.

The chain has TRBV12-2 and TRBJ1-5; the table's TRBD1 call for D was not verified on the DNA. TRBV12-2 has pseudogene status. The CDR3 is 14 residues long. The CDR3 is CASRGDTNEQPQHF. In DNA form, the CDR3 reads TGTGCAAGTCGCGGGGACACCAACGAACAGCCCCAGCATTTT.

Concerning this clone: Other DNA sequences in this specimen translate into the identical CDR3. This chain links TRBV5-4 with TRBJ2-5; 7 bases fit TRBD1. Trimming at V came to 0 bases and at J to 1 base, leaving 6 bases not matched to a gene. The CDR3 contains 16 residues. The germline V gene encodes CDR1 SGHNT and CDR2 YYREEE (reference sequence). The CDR3 bases are TGTGCCAGCAGCTTGGGGCCGGACAGGCTCCAAGAGACCCAGTACTTC. It encodes CASSLGPDRLQETQYF.

This rearrangement joins TRBV25-1 to TRBJ2-2, with D possibly TRBD2 on 6 matching bases. The V gene's germline CDR1 is MGHDK and CDR2 SYGVNS. Trimming stripped 4 bases from V and 2 bases from J, with 20 bases between. The CDR3 covers 18 residues. The CDR3 DNA follows: TGTGCCAGCAGTGTCCACCCCCCACCCGGACTAAACACCGGGGAGCTGTTTTTT. It codes for CASSVHPPPGLNTGELFF.

The rearrangement joins TRBV7-8 to TRBJ1-4, with 7 bases lining up with TRBD1. CDR1 and CDR2 (germline): SGHVS, FQNEAQ. This CDR3 region has 19 residues. Trimming at V came to 5 bases and at J to 3 bases, leaving 18 bases not matched to a gene. The CDR3 nucleotides read TGTGCCAGCAGCGCGCTCCCGACAGGGCAAGCGGTGCCTAATGAAAAACTGTTTTTT. Residues: CASSALPTGQAVPNEKLFF.

This clone was seen just once. CDR3 residues: CASSSWTAGGDTQYF. In DNA form, the CDR3 reads TGTGCCAGCAGCTCGTGGACGGCGGGGGGAGATACGCAGTATTTT. The chain links TRBV7-9 to TRBJ2-3; 8 nucleotides line up with TRBD2. After removal of 4 bases from V and 5 bases from J, the junction contained 8 bases not matched to a gene. This CDR3 comprises 15 residues. The germline gives CDR1 SEHNR, CDR2 FQNEAQ (reference sequence).

A single count supports this clone. This chain uses TRBV9 with TRBJ1-2, with D tentatively TRBD1 (5 bases). The germline V gene has CDR1 SGDLS and CDR2 YYNGEE. The CDR3 spans 15 residues. Trimming removed 0 bases from V and 5 bases from J, with 14 bases in between. The CDR3 reads CASSVAGDWAYGYTF. In DNA, the CDR3 is TGTGCCAGCAGCGTAGCCGGGGACTGGGCATATGGCTACACCTTC.

The chain carries TRBV9 and TRBJ1-1; tentative D call: TRBD1 (6 bases). The CDR3 is 14 residues long. V gave up 4 bases and J gave up 5 bases, with 15 bases separating them. Per germline, CDR1 SGDLS and CDR2 YYNGEE. The CDR3 region is CASSSHREWTEAFF. In DNA, the CDR3 is TGTGCCAGCAGCTCCCACAGGGAATGGACTGAAGCTTTCTTT.

The chain recombines TRBV5-5 with TRBJ1-2; 8 nucleotides match TRBD1. Germline trimming cut 5 bases from V and 0 bases from J; bases unmatched to any gene: 9. This CDR3 contains 16 residues. In germline, CDR1 is SGHKS, CDR2 YYEKEE (reference sequence). The CDR3 reads CASSRDRTSANYGYTF. CDR3 DNA sequence: TGTGCCAGCAGTCGGGACAGGACTTCAGCTAACTATGGCTACACCTTC.

This clone was seen a single time. J is TRBJ1-5 and V is TRBV21-1. TRBV21-1 is marked as a pseudogene. The CDR3 has 16 amino acids. CDR3 region: CASSKDLGGSNQPQHF. CDR3 in DNA: TGTGCCAGCAGCAAAGATTTGGGGGGTAGCAATCAGCCCCAGCATTTT.

V gene TRBV5-1 combines with J gene TRBJ1-1, with 8 nucleotides matching TRBD1. Trimming took 3 bases from V and 4 from J; bases not matched to a gene: 11. The CDR3 contains 16 residues. From germline, CDR1 is SGHRS and CDR2 YFSETQ. CDR3 protein: CASSSGAGGPGTEAFF. Written as DNA, the CDR3 is TGCGCCAGCAGCTCTGGGGCAGGGGGCCCGGGCACTGAAGCTTTCTTT.

The V gene is TRBV4-2, the J gene TRBJ2-1; D is possibly TRBD1 (5 bases). From germline, CDR1 is LGHNA and CDR2 YNFKEQ. Trimming left V 0 bases short and J 10 bases short, with 13 bases between. This CDR3 spans 14 amino acids. CDR3 sequence (DNA): TGTGCCAGCAGCCAAGAGCAAGGGGCAGGGGAGCAGTTCTTC. This sequence encodes CASSQEQGAGEQFF.

V gene TRBV6-2 or TRBV6-3 combines with J gene TRBJ1-5; D not certain. Germline V gene lookup returns CDR1 MNHEY and CDR2 SVGEGT. V was trimmed by 7 bases and J by 0 bases, leaving 10 bases between them. The CDR3 has 14 residues. The CDR3 DNA is TGTGCCAGCACCCCGACTTATAGCAATCAGCCCCAGCATTTT. It codes for CASTPTYSNQPQHF.

The rearrangement uses TRBV20-1 and TRBJ1-6; D remains unclear. Germline CDR1 DFQATT, CDR2 SNEGSKA (reference sequence). V was trimmed by 0 bases and J by 14 bases, leaving 8 bases between them. CDR3 size: 11 residues. The CDR3 DNA sequence: TGCAGTGCTAGAGATCCAGGATCCCTCCACTTT. Translation gives CSARDPGSLHF.

This clone was seen just once. This chain connects TRBV7-2 to TRBJ1-1; no clear D. The CDR3 runs to 12 residues. Germline V gene lookup returns CDR1 SGHTA and CDR2 FQGNSA. Trimming cost V 7 bases and J 5 bases, with 11 bases left between them. CDR3 nucleotide sequence: TGTGCCAGCACCCAAGGAGGGACTGAAGCTTTCTTT. It encodes CASTQGGTEAFF.

The genes are TRBV6-1 and TRBJ1-5, with 9 bases lining up with TRBD1. Per the germline V gene, CDR1 is MNHNS and CDR2 is SASEGT. The CDR3 contains 16 residues. J gave up 0 bases and V 3 bases, and 3 bases lay outside the gene matches. CDR3 sequence reads: CASSEDRGYSNQPQHF. CDR3 DNA sequence: TGTGCCAGCAGTGAGGACAGGGGCTATAGCAATCAGCCCCAGCATTTT.

V usage is TRBV28 and J usage is TRBJ2-7; 8 bases agree with TRBD2. This CDR3 has 15 amino acids. Germline V gene sequence: CDR1 MDHEN, CDR2 SYDVKM. Trimming at V came to 3 bases and at J to 3 bases, leaving 7 bases not matched to a gene. The DNA of the CDR3 is TGTGCCAGCAGTTTTCGCGGGGGGCCCCACTACGAGCAGTACTTC. Translation gives CASSFRGGPHYEQYF.

CDR3 residues: CASSPRVNRETQYF. The CDR3 DNA is TGTGCCAGCAGCCCCCGCGTGAATCGAGAGACCCAGTACTTC. The V gene is TRBV13, the J gene TRBJ2-5; unclear D gene. Germline V CDR1 and CDR2: PRHDT, FYEKMQ (reference sequence). V lost 5 bases and J 4 bases, leaving 14 bases between the germline ends. CDR3 size: 14 residues. The variable domain in full, with the rest retrieved from reference TRBV13 and TRBJ2-5, is AAGVIQSPRHLIKEKRETATLKCYPIPRHDTVYWYQQGPGQDPQFLISFYEKMQSDKGSIPDRFSAQQFSDYHSELNMSSLELGDSALYFCASSPRVNRETQYFGPGTRLLVL.

This clone was counted a few times. V and J are TRBV2 and TRBJ1-4, with D possibly matching TRBD1 (6 bases). Germline V gene sequence: CDR1 SNHLY, CDR2 FYNNEI. This CDR3 spans 15 amino acids. The ends were cut back, 8 bases at V and 8 bases at J, with 21 bases in the middle. CDR3 nucleotide sequence: TGTGCCAGCTCTGGGGGCAGGCGCGGATGGGAAAAACTGTTTTTT. Translating gives CASSGGRRGWEKLFF.

This clone is medium-sized within its sample. The chain combines TRBV9 with TRBJ1-3; 10 bases align to TRBD1. Germline V lookup: CDR1 SGDLS, CDR2 YYNGEE. The junction had 8 bases not matched to a gene; V was cut back by 4 bases and J by 4 bases. The CDR3 is 16 amino acids. The CDR3: CASSSLDRGNGNTIYF. In nucleotides, the CDR3 is TGTGCCAGCAGCTCCCTGGACAGGGGGAACGGAAACACCATATATTTT. Full variable domain (outside the CDR3, taken from reference TRBV9 and TRBJ1-3): DSGVTQTPKHLITATGQRVTLRCSPRSGDLSVYWYQQSLDQGLQFLIQYYNGEERAKGNILERFSAQQFPDLHSELNLSSLELGDSALYFCASSSLDRGNGNTIYFGEGSWLTVV.

The chain recombines TRBV27 with TRBJ1-1; a weak D match, TRBD1 (6 bases). Germline V gives CDR1 MNHEY, CDR2 SMNVEV (reference sequence). The CDR3 runs to 16 residues. Between the trimmed V and J ends, which lost 4 bases and 5 bases, there was a span of 20 bases. The CDR3 coding sequence is TGTGCCAGCAGTTGGGGGGTGGGAGGGGGAGAGACTGAAGCTTTCTTT. Translated, it gives CASSWGVGGGETEAFF.

This clone was seen ten or more times. The gene calls are TRBV2 and TRBJ2-7; D may be TRBD1 (6 bases). There are 17 residues in the CDR3. Germline V gene data show CDR1 as SNHLY and CDR2 as FYNNEI. Trimming took off 4 bases at V and 0 bases at J, with 19 bases between the two ends. The CDR3 bases are TGTGCCAGCAGTGGATACCTCGGGACACCGAGCTCCTACGAGCAGTACTTC. This codes for CASSGYLGTPSSYEQYF.

The chain links TRBV7-2 to TRBJ1-5; no definite D call. Trimming shortened V by 4 bases and J by 1 base, and 11 bases separated the two germline ends. Germline V lookup: CDR1 SGHTA, CDR2 FQGNSA. The CDR3 contains 15 residues. The CDR3 DNA is TGTGCCAGCAGCTCTTTTGCCACAAGCAATCAGCCCCAGCATTTT. Translation gives CASSSFATSNQPQHF. The full variable domain, in which reference TRBV7-2 and TRBJ1-5 provide the parts outside the CDR3, is GAGVSQSPSNKVTEKGKDVELRCDPISGHTALYWYRQSLGQGLEFLIYFQGNSAPDKSGLPSDRFSAERTGGSVSTLTIQRTQQEDSAVYLCASSSFATSNQPQHFGDGTRLSIL.

The chain uses TRBV3-1 (or the pseudogene TRBV3-2) and TRBJ1-3, with a weak D call TRBD1 (5 bases). CDR1 and CDR2 from the germline V gene are LGHDT and YNNKEL (reference sequence). The CDR3 runs to 15 residues. V was cut by 2 bases and J by 4 bases, with 12 bases left in between. CDR3 DNA: TGTGCCAGCAGCCAAAGATCCAGGGTGGGAAACACCATATATTTT. Encoded protein: CASSQRSRVGNTIYF.

This chain connects TRBV18 to TRBJ1-4; no firm D call. Germline values: CDR1 KGHSH, CDR2 LQKENI. With 1 base removed from V and 7 bases from J, the gap between germline ends came to 7 bases. The CDR3 spans 13 residues. The DNA for the CDR3 is TGTGCCAGCTCACCACAATCTCCTGAAAAACTGTTTTTT. Amino acids: CASSPQSPEKLFF.

The V and J genes are TRBV14 and TRBJ1-4; D remains ambiguous. CDR1 is SGHDN, CDR2 FVKESK, per germline. CDR3 size: 12 residues. V lost 0 bases and J lost 11, with 7 bases in between. CDR3 residues: CASSQDAGKLFF. DNA of the CDR3: TGTGCCAGCAGCCAAGATGCCGGGAAACTGTTTTTT. Looking up the rest from reference TRBV14 and TRBJ1-4 gives the full variable domain: EAGVTQFPSHSVIEKGQTVTLRCDPISGHDNLYWYRRVMGKEIKFLLHFVKESKQDESGMPNNRFLAERTGGTYSTLKVQPAELEDSGVYFCASSQDAGKLFFGSGTQLSVL.